One and the same sample provided the 2 T cell receptor beta chains below, sequenced in a study of blood T cell repertoires in COVID-19. The repertoire was sequenced with immunoSEQ multiplex PCR; TCRdb's copy has only in-frame clones and lacks some. This table has 200,000 or so clones, more than 80% appearing once. The sample comprised PBMCs or T cells enriched from blood (not recorded which). The receptor source for this set is a woman between 18 and 30 years old who had recovered from COVID-19.

The chain joins TRBV27 to TRBJ1-1, with D maybe TRBD1 (5 bases). CDR1 MNHEY and CDR2 SMNVEV come from the germline V gene (reference sequence). The CDR3 totals 15 residues. The V end lost 6 bases, the J end lost 2 bases, and 16 bases lay between the germline ends. The CDR3 DNA is TGTGCCAGCAGCTCTTTTATAGGACACAACACTGAAGCTTTCTTT. Translated: CASSSFIGHNTEAFF.

This clone was recorded many times. The V and J genes are TRBV7-3 and TRBJ1-6; possibly TRBD1 for D (5 bases). The CDR3 sequence is 15 residues long. CDR1 and CDR2 from the germline V gene are SGHTA and FQGTGA. The ends were cut back, 5 bases at V and 8 bases at J, with 16 bases in the middle. CDR3 protein: CASSLTGGSDSPLHF. CDR3 nucleotides: TGTGCCAGCAGCCTCACGGGGGGATCCGATTCACCCCTCCACTTT.